This T cell receptor beta chain was captured by sequencing in a study of CXCR3-negative and CXCR3-positive naive CD8 T cells. General study points: Hydrophobicity of TRB CDR3s was greater in CXCR3-positive naive cells than in CXCR3-negative naive cells.

This CDR3 comprises 15 residues. Germline values: CDR1 SEHNR, CDR2 FQNEAQ (reference sequence). Through 5' RACE with UMI labels, the TRB cDNA libraries were prepared. TCRdb reprocessed the 5' RACE reads; each CDR3 protein has one entry and no DNA is given. This table holds some 120,000 distinct CDR3 sequences. Notes on this clonotype: Its antigen is undetermined.

The V gene is TRBV7-9, the J gene TRBJ2-1; the TRBD1 assignment by TCRdb is unverifiable without DNA. The sequenced material came from naive CXCR3+ CD8+ T cells from blood. Regarding subset: CD45RO-CCR7+CD27+CD95- naive CD8+ T cells expressing CXCR3 (TNR3+). The receptor comes from a human donor in good health. Some clones in this sample may be carry-over from other donors' samples. Here the CDR3 reads CASSLQGTRHNEQFF.